Included here is one T cell receptor (beta chain) sequence, with context. The clone's antigen remains unknown. No quality values exist for individual bases; no much larger clone is one base distant. Donors formed part of the validation cohort, which comprised about 130 subjects and was distinct from the first cohort of fewer than 750 subjects. The sample originates from a study of cytomegalovirus exposure and HLA in healthy donors (dated by TCRdb to the late 2010s). Broadly, across the study: The 700 or so repertoires of the first cohort and the approximately 110 validation repertoires were produced on the same platform, according to a later analysis. High-throughput TCR immunosequencing, statistical association of individual TCRs with disease status, and machine learning were combined to predict cytomegalovirus infection status. In addition to the first cohort of 666 subjects, a separate validation cohort of 120 different subjects was used. The study aimed to test whether cataloging public T cell receptors could reveal signatures of past pathogen exposure.

The full study reports these points: The study listed 150 to 200 TCR beta chains as associated with cytomegalovirus. The validation cohort had no HLA typing available for a later analysis, so co-occurrence within that cohort was assessed over all 120 or so repertoires. While some public TCRs were present in many individuals, most TCR sequences turned up only very rarely across donors. The authors suggested that the approach could potentially be generalized to other disease states and immunological phenotypes. The classifier was reported to diagnose cytomegalovirus status with high specificity and sensitivity in both the original cohort and the validation cohort. In vitro tests confirmed that three of the cytomegalovirus-associated TCR beta chains recognize cytomegalovirus antigens. Of the cluster scores, approximately 95% were above 0 in a later analysis, which found that TCRs clustered in the first cohort also tended to co-occur in the 120 or so validation repertoires.

The library came from the immunoSEQ multiplex PCR assay. The authors processed their data as follows. A statistical classification framework was built to diagnose cytomegalovirus status from the catalog of TCR beta chain sequences. TCRdb took this table from immuneACCESS and kept in-frame rearrangements with V and J called. Such tables lack part of the clones; where checked against another copy, unresolved V genes explain under half of the gap, and the rest is unexplained. V and J calls and clone size are as listed in that table; D and trimming were resolved from the DNA. The table for this sample lists roughly 240,000 clones; around nine tenths of them were counted only once. The ten top clones hold 2.6% of the sample. Sequencing was performed on PBMCs. The sequence was collected from a man younger than 35 in good health and CMV-seronegative.

Read as DNA, the sequence is TGTGCCATCACCAAAGACAGTGGGGAGCTGTTTTTT. Its coded protein is CAITKDSGELFF. The V gene is TRBV10-3 and the J gene is TRBJ2-2; TRBD1 is perhaps the D gene, given 5 matching bases. CDR3 length: 12 amino acids, cysteine to phenylalanine. Only the CDR3 part of the read is kept: 36 bases, read in frame from the first base. CDR1 and CDR2, per the germline V gene, are ENHRY and SYGVKD. V and J are truncated by 7 bases and 8 bases respectively, leaving an intervening sequence of 11 bases.